This record concerns one T cell receptor (beta chain) sequence. Its antigen remains unknown. The CDR3 is made up of 13 amino acids. Trimming stripped 5 bases from V and 0 bases from J, with 7 bases between. In germline, CDR1 is LGHDT, CDR2 YNNKEL (reference sequence). This record belongs to a study of CD4 T cells in relation to SARS-CoV-2 and coronaviruses. About the research overall: Shared crossreactive spike epitopes were mapped to their HLA restriction.

The unexposed donors gave CD4+ T cells in about 2010-2019, prior to COVID-19. CD4+ T cells were isolated from the cells after around eleven days of culture. Libraries were prepared by immunoSEQ multiplex PCR; TCRdb keeps only in-frame clonotypes and omits some of them. The sample consists of roughly 21,000 clones, roughly 76% of them appearing once. Sequenced sample: CD4+ T cells from PBMCs, cultured in vitro. The origin of this receptor is a human donor in good health. The chain carries TRBV3-1 (or the pseudogene TRBV3-2) and TRBJ1-1; D is ambiguous. In nucleotides, the CDR3 is TGTGCCAGCAGCGCCCGACTGAACACTGAAGCTTTCTTT. Translating gives CASSARLNTEAFF.